This entry concerns a single T cell receptor (beta chain). Antigen specificity is unknown. The read ends 3 residues shy of where the CDR3 ends; the end is completed using the germline J gene. The table came from immunoSEQ multiplex PCR; TCRdb's copy has only in-frame clones and leaves some out. The sample holds around 20,000 clones. This CDR3 region has 20 residues. CDR1 and CDR2 from the germline V gene are PRHDT and FYEKMQ (reference sequence). Trimming cost V 5 bases and J 5 bases, with 31 bases left between them. This sample is drawn from a study of T cells in women clearing cervical HPV infection. Study-wide context: Case blood was drawn a median roughly 160 days after lesion detection.

Study outcomes and limitations: Controls had more TRBV6-7 (0.16%) than cases (about 0.11%).

V and J are TRBV13 and TRBJ2-1; TRBD1 is a possible D gene (6 bases). The sequenced sample was blood buffy coat. The clonotype was recovered from a woman aged 18-70 years with a cervical HPV16 infection that either progressed to CIN3+ or cleared (not recorded which). CDR3 amino acids: CASSPTLLIPGEKHDNEQFF. The sequenced CDR3 bases are TGTGCCAGCAGCCCCACCCTACTTATCCCAGGGGAAAAACATGACAATGAG.